The entry below describes one T cell receptor (beta chain). With 3 bases removed from V and 6 bases from J, the gap between germline ends came to 12 bases. The CDR3 contains 13 residues. The germline V gene has CDR1 LNHDA and CDR2 SQIVND (reference sequence). The sample belongs to a study of regulatory T cells in long-lasting Graves disease. Study background: Over 5 years of antithyroid drugs plus positive TSH receptor antibodies defined persistent Graves' disease.

Combining iRepertoire HTBI primers with Arm-PCR of CDR3 regions, the authors built TCR beta libraries. In TCRdb, the multiplex PCR reads were re-called with MiXCR into one record per CDR3 protein. The data contain around 460,000 distinct CDR3 sequences, about 20% of them singletons. Time point reported: persistent/refractory GD, antithyroid drugs over 5 years with positive TRAb. TCR sequences were obtained from RNA taken from PBMCs. The J gene is TRBJ2-7, the V gene TRBV19, with TRBD1 as a possible D gene (5 bases). Sequencing was performed on peripheral blood mononuclear cells (PBMCs), taken when the disease was refractory, from a patient treated with antithyroid drugs. This clonotype originated in a female donor with Graves disease. This chain's CDR3 is CASSIQGTTEQYF. CDR3 sequence (DNA): TGTGCCAGTAGTATTCAGGGCACCACCGAGCAGTACTTC.